This note documents a single TCR beta chain sequence. Its antigen is as yet unknown. The entry originates in a study of cytomegalovirus exposure and HLA in healthy donors. Primers included in the PCR were 60 Vbeta and 13 Jbeta primers. This table comes from immunoSEQ multiplex PCR, and its TCRdb copy is limited to in-frame clones, with some not included. The table lists 63,000 or so clones, around 85% of them singletons, with less than 3% in the top ten. Study-level results: Accounts indicate the classifier identified cytomegalovirus status with strong specificity and sensitivity. Some TCR beta chains (164 of them) were listed as cytomegalovirus-associated. A later analysis found common viral pathogens apparently linked to several of the most significant clusters. A later analysis reportedly found that, within productive TCRs, an Asian-associated ancestry cluster had fewer N-insertions than the mean observed across the roughly 690 donors.

The TCR sequence derives from a woman aged 25 to 39 in good health and CMV-seronegative. Material for sequencing was PBMCs.

The CDR3 sequence: CASSLAEPTDTQYF. As DNA, the CDR3 is TGTGCCAGCAGTCTAGCGGAGCCGACAGATACGCAGTATTTT. The gene calls are TRBV6-5 and TRBJ2-3, with 7 bases aligning to TRBD2. Germline V gene lookup returns CDR1 MNHEY and CDR2 SVGAGI. The V gene end was trimmed by 5 bases and the J gene end by 3 bases; junction bases not matched to a gene: 5. This CDR3 is 14 amino acids long.